The 20 T cell receptor beta chains reported below all come from one sample, sequenced in a study of cytomegalovirus exposure and HLA in healthy donors. This PCR relied on a set of 60 Vbeta primers and 13 Jbeta primers. The data were produced by immunoSEQ multiplex PCR, yet TCRdb's version contains in-frame clones alone and is incomplete. The sample has about 210,000 clones; 82% are singletons. The sample taken for sequencing was PBMCs. All receptors derive from a man aged 35 to 55 in good health and CMV-seropositive.

DNA for the CDR3: TGTGCCATCAGTGGGCTAGCGGGCCTGACTGCGGAGACCCAGTACTTC. This translates into CAISGLAGLTAETQYF. The chain links TRBV10-3 to TRBJ2-5, with TRBD2 matching over 8 bases. Per germline, CDR1 ENHRY and CDR2 SYGVKD. The V and J ends lost 4 bases and 5 bases, in that order; junction bases with no gene match: 12. The CDR3 loop spans 16 amino acids.

The V call is TRBV18, the J call TRBJ2-3, with 7 bases fitting TRBD1. Germline trimming cut 4 bases from V and 6 bases from J; bases unmatched to any gene: 1. The CDR3 covers 12 residues. The germline CDR1 and CDR2 sequences are KGHSH and LQKENI. The CDR3 nucleotides are TGTGCCAGCTCACACAGGGGTGATACGCAGTATTTT. Amino acid sequence: CASSHRGDTQYF. Full variable domain (rest looked up from reference TRBV18 and TRBJ2-3): NAGVMQNPRHLVRRRGQEARLRCSPMKGHSHVYWYRQLPEEGLKFMVYLQKENIIDESGMPKERFSAEFPKEGPSILRIQQVVRGDSAAYFCASSHRGDTQYFGPGTRLTVL.

The J gene is TRBJ2-4, the V gene TRBV13; TRBD1 matches 10 bases. The V gene end was trimmed by 1 base and the J gene end by 5 bases; junction bases not matched to a gene: 2. Germline loops: CDR1 PRHDT, CDR2 FYEKMQ (reference sequence). This CDR3 is built from 15 residues. CDR3 bases: TGTGCCAGCAGCTTAGCTGACAGGGGGCAAAACATTCAGTACTTC. As protein: CASSLADRGQNIQYF.

This chain joins TRBV12-5 and TRBJ1-2, with 9 bases lining up with TRBD1. From germline, CDR1 is LGHNT and CDR2 FRNRAP. V dropped 0 bases and J dropped 8; count of bases not matched to a gene: 13. The CDR3 length is 17 residues. For the CDR3, the DNA is TGTGCTAGTGGTTTGGTCCCCCGAGAGGGGACAGGGTACGGCTACACCTTC. It encodes CASGLVPREGTGYGYTF.

This clone was seen more than once but under ten times. This sequence joins TRBV5-1 and TRBJ2-1; tentatively, D is TRBD1 (6 bases). The CDR3 totals 15 residues. Between the trimmed V and J ends, which lost 4 bases and 12 bases, there was a span of 23 bases. Germline-derived CDR1 and CDR2 are SGHRS and YFSETQ. The CDR3 region has the DNA TGCGCCAGCAGCCCCGAGGGACAACGTGTAAGTCTGCAGTTCTTC. Translated: CASSPEGQRVSLQFF.

The J gene is TRBJ1-5, the V gene TRBV30, with D perhaps matching TRBD1 (6 bases). CDR1 is GTSNPN and CDR2 is SVGIG in the germline V gene (reference sequence). The V gene lost 3 bases and the J gene lost 6 bases, with 12 bases spanning the gap. The length of the CDR3 is 13 residues. The CDR3 spells CAWSTDRAQPQHF. CDR3 coding DNA: TGTGCCTGGAGCACGGACAGAGCTCAGCCCCAGCATTTT.

This chain connects TRBV4-1 to TRBJ2-3; 7 bases align to TRBD2. This CDR3 is built from 17 residues. V trimming: 1 base; J trimming: 5 bases; junction bases outside the gene matches: 12. CDR1 is MGHRA and CDR2 is YSYEKL in the germline V gene. CDR3 coding DNA: TGCGCCAGCAGCCAAGTAAGGGGAGGGAGGGCCGGAGATACGCAGTATTTT. Translating it yields CASSQVRGGRAGDTQYF.

V and J are TRBV5-6 and TRBJ2-7, with no clear D. The CDR3 sequence is 12 residues long. CDR1 and CDR2 (germline): SGHDT, YYEEEE. Trimming cost V 4 bases and J 2 bases, with 7 bases left between them. CDR3 sequence reads: CASSGRAYEQYF. The CDR3 coding sequence is TGTGCCAGCAGCGGTCGAGCCTACGAGCAGTACTTC.

This chain uses TRBV9 with TRBJ2-1; D ambiguous. Trimming left V 0 bases short and J 0 bases short, with 4 bases between. There are 14 residues in the CDR3. Germline V gene data show CDR1 as SGDLS and CDR2 as YYNGEE. CDR3 protein: CASSVAVSYNEQFF. The CDR3 nucleotides are TGTGCCAGCAGCGTAGCGGTCTCCTACAATGAGCAGTTCTTC.

The V gene is TRBV6-5, the J gene TRBJ2-5; 8 bases match TRBD2. The J call could be wrong; TRBJ2-7 is a better fit for the DNA end. The CDR3 is 15 residues long. Germline values: CDR1 MNHEY, CDR2 SVGAGI. The CDR3 coding sequence is TGTGCCAGCAGTTACTCGCAGCGGGAGATTTACGAGCAGTACTTC. Protein: CASSYSQREIYEQYF.

This rearrangement joins TRBV5-1 to TRBJ2-1; TRBD2 aligns across 10 bases. The germline gives CDR1 SGHRS, CDR2 YFSETQ. J gave up 8 bases and V 1 base, and 9 bases lay outside the gene matches. CDR3 size: 16 residues. The CDR3 is CASSLLKREGRDEQFF. The CDR3 bases are TGCGCCAGCAGCTTGTTGAAGCGGGAGGGCCGAGATGAGCAGTTCTTC.

In DNA, the CDR3 is TGTGCCAGCAGTGACAGACAGGGCACTCAGCCCCAGCATTTT. Translating gives CASSDRQGTQPQHF. The chain recombines TRBV6-4 with TRBJ1-5; 7 nucleotides agree with TRBD1. Germline V gives CDR1 MRHNA, CDR2 SNTAGT. The CDR3 sequence is 14 residues long. Losses at the gene ends were 2 bases for V and 6 bases for J; bases not matched to a gene: 4.

This clone was counted a few times. The genes are TRBV7-9 and TRBJ1-5, with 7 bases lining up with TRBD1. Germline V gene lookup returns CDR1 SEHNR and CDR2 FQNEAQ (reference sequence). The CDR3 loop spans 13 amino acids. Trimming at V came to 5 bases and at J to 7 bases, leaving 5 bases not matched to a gene. CDR3 amino acids: CASSLTGSQPQHF. As DNA, the CDR3 is TGTGCCAGCAGCCTGACAGGGTCGCAGCCCCAGCATTTT.

The CDR3: CASSLAGQGTRAFF. Written as DNA, the CDR3 is TGTGCCAGCAGCTTAGCGGGACAGGGGACGCGAGCTTTCTTT. The V call is TRBV7-8, the J call TRBJ1-1; the match to TRBD1 covers 10 bases. The germline CDR1 and CDR2 sequences are SGHVS and FQNEAQ. The length of the CDR3 is 14 residues. V shed 0 bases, J shed 10 bases, and the junction held 5 bases outside the gene matches. The complete variable domain, with remaining parts taken from reference TRBV7-8 and TRBJ1-1, reads GAGVSQSPRYKVAKRGQDVALRCDPISGHVSLFWYQQALGQGPEFLTYFQNEAQLDKSGLPSDRFFAERPEGSVSTLKIQRTQQEDSAVYLCASSLAGQGTRAFFGQGTRLTVV.

The chain recombines TRBV27 with TRBJ2-5; D may be TRBD1 (5 bases). The J call may be wrong; the DNA end is better matched by TRBJ2-7. Germline V gene lookup returns CDR1 MNHEY and CDR2 SMNVEV (reference sequence). The CDR3 is 11 residues long. The CDR3 sequence is CASSERGEQYF. Here the CDR3 DNA reads TGTGCCAGCAGTGAAAGGGGCGAGCAGTACTTC.

This clone was seen more than once but under ten times. The rearrangement links TRBV5-4 to TRBJ2-3; D ambiguous. The CDR3 length is 12 residues. V dropped 3 bases and J dropped 2 bases, with 4 bases sitting between them. Germline CDR1 is SGHNT and CDR2 is YYREEE (reference sequence). The CDR3 spells CASSSFTDTQYF. Here the CDR3 DNA reads TGTGCCAGCAGCTCCTTCACAGATACGCAGTATTTT.

This clone was seen a single time. The rearrangement joins TRBV30 to TRBJ2-2, with D perhaps TRBD1 (5 bases). The CDR3 spans 12 residues. Trimming cost V 5 bases and J 3 bases, with 7 bases left between them. From germline, CDR1 is GTSNPN and CDR2 SVGIG (reference sequence). CDR3 nucleotides: TGTGCCTGGCAGACAGACACCGGGGAGCTGTTTTTT. The encoded protein is CAWQTDTGELFF.

The chain is built from TRBV27 and TRBJ2-3; no clear D. V was clipped by 1 base and J by 0 bases, with 8 bases between them. The CDR3 sequence is 15 residues long. The germline gives CDR1 MNHEY, CDR2 SMNVEV (reference sequence). The chain's CDR3 is CASSLYSLSTDTQYF. Written as DNA, the CDR3 is TGTGCCAGCAGTTTATACAGCCTTAGCACAGATACGCAGTATTTT.

J is TRBJ2-1 and V is TRBV5-4; 10 nucleotides line up with TRBD2. The CDR3 is made up of 17 amino acids. The trim removed 2 bases at V and 9 bases at J, leaving 14 bases unmatched. CDR1 is SGHNT, CDR2 YYREEE, per germline (reference sequence). CDR3 DNA sequence: TGTGCCAGCAGCTTCCCTAGCGGGAGTTCCTTGGTGAGTGAGCAGTTCTTC. This codes for CASSFPSGSSLVSEQFF.

In this sample, this clone turned up a few times. The chain is built from TRBV21-1 and TRBJ2-7; the listed D gene, TRBD2, was not tested against the DNA. TRBV21-1 is an annotated pseudogene. The CDR3 has 13 amino acids. The CDR3 spells CASSKGVTYEQYF. DNA of the CDR3: TGTGCCAGCAGCAAAGGAGTCACCTACGAGCAGTACTTC.